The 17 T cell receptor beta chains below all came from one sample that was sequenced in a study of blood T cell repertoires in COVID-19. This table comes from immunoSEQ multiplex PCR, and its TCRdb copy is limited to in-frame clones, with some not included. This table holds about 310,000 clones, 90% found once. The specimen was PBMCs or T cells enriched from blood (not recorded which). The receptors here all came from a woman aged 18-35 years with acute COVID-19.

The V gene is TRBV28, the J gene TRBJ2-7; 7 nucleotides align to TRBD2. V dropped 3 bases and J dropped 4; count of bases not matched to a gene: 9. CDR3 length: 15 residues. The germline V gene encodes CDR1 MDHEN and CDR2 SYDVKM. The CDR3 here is CASSLGGSKPYEQYF. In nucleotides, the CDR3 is TGTGCCAGCAGTTTGGGCGGGAGCAAGCCGTACGAGCAGTACTTC.

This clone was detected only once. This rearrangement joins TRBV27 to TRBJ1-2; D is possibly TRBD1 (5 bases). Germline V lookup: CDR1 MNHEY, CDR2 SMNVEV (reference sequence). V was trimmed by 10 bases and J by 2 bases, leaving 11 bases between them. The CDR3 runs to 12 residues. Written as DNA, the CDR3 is TGTGCCACCAGGGAGAGCAACTATGGCTACACCTTC. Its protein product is CATRESNYGYTF.

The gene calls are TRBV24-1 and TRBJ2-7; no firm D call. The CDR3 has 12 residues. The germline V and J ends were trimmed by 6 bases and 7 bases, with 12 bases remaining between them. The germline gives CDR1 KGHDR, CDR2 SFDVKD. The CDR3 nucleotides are TGTGCCACCAGTTCTATTGAACCGGAGCAGTACTTC. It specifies CATSSIEPEQYF.

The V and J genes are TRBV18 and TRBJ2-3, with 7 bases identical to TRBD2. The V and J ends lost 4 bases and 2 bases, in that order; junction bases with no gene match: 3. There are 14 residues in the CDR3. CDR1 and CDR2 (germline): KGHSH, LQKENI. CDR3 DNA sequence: TGTGCCAGCTCACGGGACTACTTCACAGATACGCAGTATTTT. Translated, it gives CASSRDYFTDTQYF.

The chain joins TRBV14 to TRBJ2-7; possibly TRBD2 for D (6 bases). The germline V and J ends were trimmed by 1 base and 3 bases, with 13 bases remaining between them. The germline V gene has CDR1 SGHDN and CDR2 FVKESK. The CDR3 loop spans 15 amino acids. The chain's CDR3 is CASSQGGTVFYEQYF. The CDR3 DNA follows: TGTGCCAGCAGCCAAGGCGGGACGGTATTCTACGAGCAGTACTTC.

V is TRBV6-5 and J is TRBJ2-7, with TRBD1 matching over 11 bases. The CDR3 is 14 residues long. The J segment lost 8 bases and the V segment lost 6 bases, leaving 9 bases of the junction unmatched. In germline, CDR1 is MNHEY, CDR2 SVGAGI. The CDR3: CASRTPGQGVQQYF. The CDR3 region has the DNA TGTGCCAGCAGGACACCGGGACAGGGGGTGCAGCAGTACTTC.

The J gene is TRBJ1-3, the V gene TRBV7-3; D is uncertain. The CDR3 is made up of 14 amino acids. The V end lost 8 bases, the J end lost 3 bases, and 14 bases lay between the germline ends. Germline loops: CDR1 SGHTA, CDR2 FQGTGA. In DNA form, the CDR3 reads TGTGCCAGCGCCCCGGTGGTTGGTGGAAACACCATATATTTT. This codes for CASAPVVGGNTIYF. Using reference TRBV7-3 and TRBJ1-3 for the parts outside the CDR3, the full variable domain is GAGVSQTPSNKVTEKGKYVELRCDPISGHTALYWYRQSLGQGPEFLIYFQGTGAADDSGLPNDRFFAVRPEGSVSTLKIQRTERGDSAVYLCASAPVVGGNTIYFGEGSWLTVV.

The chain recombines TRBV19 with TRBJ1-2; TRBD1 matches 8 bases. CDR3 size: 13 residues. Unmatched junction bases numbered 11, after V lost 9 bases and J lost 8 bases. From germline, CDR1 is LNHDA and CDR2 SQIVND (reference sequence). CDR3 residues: CASADRAIRGYTF. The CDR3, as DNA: TGTGCCAGCGCGGACAGGGCCATAAGGGGCTACACCTTC.

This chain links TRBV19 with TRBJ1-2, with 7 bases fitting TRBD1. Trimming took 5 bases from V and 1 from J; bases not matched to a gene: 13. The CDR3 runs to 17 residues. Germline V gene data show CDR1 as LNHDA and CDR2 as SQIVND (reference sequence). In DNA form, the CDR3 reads TGTGCCAGTAGTCTCTTCGCCGGGACAGTTATTAACTATGGCTACACCTTC. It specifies CASSLFAGTVINYGYTF.

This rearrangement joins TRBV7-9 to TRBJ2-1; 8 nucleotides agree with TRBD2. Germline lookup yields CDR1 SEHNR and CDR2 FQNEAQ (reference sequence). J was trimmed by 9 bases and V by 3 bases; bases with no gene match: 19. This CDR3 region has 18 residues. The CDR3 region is CASSLGLGATVGLGEQFF. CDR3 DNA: TGTGCCAGCAGCTTGGGACTAGGAGCCACGGTGGGCCTCGGTGAGCAGTTCTTC.

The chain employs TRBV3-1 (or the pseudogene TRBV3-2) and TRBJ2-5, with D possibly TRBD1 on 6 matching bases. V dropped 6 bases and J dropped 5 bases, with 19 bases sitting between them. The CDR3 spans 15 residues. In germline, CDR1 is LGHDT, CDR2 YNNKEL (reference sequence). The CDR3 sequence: CASSVGTSRGETQYF. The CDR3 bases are TGTGCCAGCAGTGTTGGGACGTCAAGGGGGGAGACCCAGTACTTC.

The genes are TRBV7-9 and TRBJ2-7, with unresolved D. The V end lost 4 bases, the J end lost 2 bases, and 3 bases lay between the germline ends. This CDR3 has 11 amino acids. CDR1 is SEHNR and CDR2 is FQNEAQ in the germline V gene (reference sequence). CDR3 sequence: CASSSPYEQYF. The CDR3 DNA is TGTGCCAGCAGCTCTCCCTACGAGCAGTACTTC.

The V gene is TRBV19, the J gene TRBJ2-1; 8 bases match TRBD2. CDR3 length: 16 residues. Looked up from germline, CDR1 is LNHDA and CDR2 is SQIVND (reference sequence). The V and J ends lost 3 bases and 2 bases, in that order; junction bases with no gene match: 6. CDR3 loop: CASSILAGQTYNEQFF. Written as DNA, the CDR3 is TGTGCCAGTAGTATTTTAGCGGGACAAACCTACAATGAGCAGTTCTTC. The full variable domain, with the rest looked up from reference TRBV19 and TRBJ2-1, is DGGITQSPKYLFRKEGQNVTLSCEQNLNHDAMYWYRQDPGQGLRLIYYSQIVNDFQKGDIAEGYSVSREKKESFPLTVTSAQKNPTAFYLCASSILAGQTYNEQFFGPGTRLTVL.

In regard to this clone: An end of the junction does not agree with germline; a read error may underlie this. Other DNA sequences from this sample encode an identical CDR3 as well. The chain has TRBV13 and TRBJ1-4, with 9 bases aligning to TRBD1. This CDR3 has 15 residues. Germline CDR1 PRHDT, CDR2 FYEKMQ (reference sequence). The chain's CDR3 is CASSPRQGGGEKLFF. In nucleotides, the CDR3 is TGTGCTAGCAGCCCGCGACAGGGGGGTGGAGAAAAACTGTTTTTT.

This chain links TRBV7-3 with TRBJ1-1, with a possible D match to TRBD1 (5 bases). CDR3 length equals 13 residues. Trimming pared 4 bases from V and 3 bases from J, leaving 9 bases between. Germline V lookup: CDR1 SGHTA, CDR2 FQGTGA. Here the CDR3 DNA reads TGTGCCAGCAGCTCGACAGTAGACACTGAAGCTTTCTTT. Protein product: CASSSTVDTEAFF.

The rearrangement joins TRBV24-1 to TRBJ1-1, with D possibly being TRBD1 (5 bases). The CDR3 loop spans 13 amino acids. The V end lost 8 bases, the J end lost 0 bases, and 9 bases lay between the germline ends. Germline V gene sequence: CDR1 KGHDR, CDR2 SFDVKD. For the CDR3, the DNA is TGTGCCACCAACGGCAGGGTGAACACTGAAGCTTTCTTT. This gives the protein CATNGRVNTEAFF.

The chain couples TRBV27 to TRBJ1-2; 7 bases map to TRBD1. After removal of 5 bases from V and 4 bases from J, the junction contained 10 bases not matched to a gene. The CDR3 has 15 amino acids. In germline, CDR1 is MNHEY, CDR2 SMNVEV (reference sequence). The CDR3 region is CASSITGASFYGYTF. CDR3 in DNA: TGTGCCAGCAGTATAACAGGGGCCTCTTTCTATGGCTACACCTTC.